This record looks at one T cell receptor (beta chain) sequence and its context. Per the germline V gene, CDR1 is SQVTM and CDR2 is ANQGSEA. Trimming took 0 bases from V and 4 from J, leaving 10 bases between them. The CDR3 extends over 14 amino acids. The sample is drawn from a study of identifying expanded T cells in peripheral blood. Using immunoSEQ multiplex PCR, the repertoire was profiled, and TCRdb retains in-frame clones only, with some absent. The repertoire holds under 85,000 clones, roughly 89% seen once, with roughly a fifth in the top ten. This rearrangement joins TRBV29-1 to TRBJ2-1; D perhaps matches TRBD2 (6 bases). Sequencing used blood. This receptor was taken from a person between 18 and 70 years old in good health. CDR3 nucleotide sequence: TGCAGCGTTGAAGACGGGACTCCGTACAATGAGCAGTTCTTC. It yields the protein CSVEDGTPYNEQFF.